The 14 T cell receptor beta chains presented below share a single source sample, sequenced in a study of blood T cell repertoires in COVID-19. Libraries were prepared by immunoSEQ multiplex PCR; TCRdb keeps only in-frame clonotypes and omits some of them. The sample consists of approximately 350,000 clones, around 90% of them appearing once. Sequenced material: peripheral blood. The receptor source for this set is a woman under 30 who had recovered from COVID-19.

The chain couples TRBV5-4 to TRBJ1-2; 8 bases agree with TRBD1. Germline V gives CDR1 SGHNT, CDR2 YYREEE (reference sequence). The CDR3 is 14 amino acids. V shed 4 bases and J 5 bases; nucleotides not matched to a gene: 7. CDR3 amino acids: CASSTGQGSYGYTF. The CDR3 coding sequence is TGTGCCAGCAGCACAGGACAGGGCAGTTATGGCTACACCTTC.

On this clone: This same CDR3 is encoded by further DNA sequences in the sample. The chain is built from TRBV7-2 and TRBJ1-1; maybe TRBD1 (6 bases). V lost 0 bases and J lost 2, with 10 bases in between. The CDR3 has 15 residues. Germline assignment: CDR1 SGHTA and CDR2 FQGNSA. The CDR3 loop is CASSLALGANTEAFF. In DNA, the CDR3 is TGTGCCAGCAGCTTAGCGCTGGGGGCAAACACTGAAGCTTTCTTT.

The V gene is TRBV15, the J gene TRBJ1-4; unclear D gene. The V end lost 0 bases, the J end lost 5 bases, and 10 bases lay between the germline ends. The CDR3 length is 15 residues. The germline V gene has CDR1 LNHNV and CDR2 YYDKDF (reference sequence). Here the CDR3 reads CATSRDNGRNEKLFF. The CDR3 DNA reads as TGTGCCACCAGCAGAGATAATGGGCGAAATGAAAAACTGTTTTTT.

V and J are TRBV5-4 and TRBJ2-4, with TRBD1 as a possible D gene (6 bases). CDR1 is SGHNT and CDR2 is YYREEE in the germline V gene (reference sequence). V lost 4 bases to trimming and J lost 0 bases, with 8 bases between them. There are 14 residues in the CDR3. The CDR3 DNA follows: TGTGCCAGCAGCCAGGACAGAGCCAAAAACATTCAGTACTTC. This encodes CASSQDRAKNIQYF.

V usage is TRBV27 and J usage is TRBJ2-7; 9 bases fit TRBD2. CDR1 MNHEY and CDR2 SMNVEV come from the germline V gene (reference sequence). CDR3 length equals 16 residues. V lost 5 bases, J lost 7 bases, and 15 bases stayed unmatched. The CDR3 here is CASSQGGRVPGGEQYV. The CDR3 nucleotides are TGTGCCAGCAGTCAGGGCGGGAGGGTCCCCGGGGGAGAGCAGTACGTC.

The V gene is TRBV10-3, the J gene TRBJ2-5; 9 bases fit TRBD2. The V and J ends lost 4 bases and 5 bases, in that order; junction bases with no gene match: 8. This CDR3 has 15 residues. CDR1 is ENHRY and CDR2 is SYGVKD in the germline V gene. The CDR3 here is CAISVGIAGVETQYF. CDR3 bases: TGTGCCATCAGTGTCGGGATAGCGGGAGTGGAGACCCAGTACTTC.

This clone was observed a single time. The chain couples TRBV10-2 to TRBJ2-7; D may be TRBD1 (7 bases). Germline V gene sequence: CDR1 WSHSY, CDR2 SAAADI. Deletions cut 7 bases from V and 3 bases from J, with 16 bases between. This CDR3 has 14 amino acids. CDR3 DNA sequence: TGCGCCAGCACCTCGGGGGACAGTCACTACGAGCAGTACGTC. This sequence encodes CASTSGDSHYEQYV.

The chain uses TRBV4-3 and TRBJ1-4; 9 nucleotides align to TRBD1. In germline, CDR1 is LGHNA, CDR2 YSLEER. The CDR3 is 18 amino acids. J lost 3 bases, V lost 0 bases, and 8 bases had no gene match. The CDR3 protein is CASSQDRTGVLANEKLFF. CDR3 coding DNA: TGCGCCAGCAGCCAAGATCGGACAGGGGTTTTGGCTAATGAAAAACTGTTTTTT.

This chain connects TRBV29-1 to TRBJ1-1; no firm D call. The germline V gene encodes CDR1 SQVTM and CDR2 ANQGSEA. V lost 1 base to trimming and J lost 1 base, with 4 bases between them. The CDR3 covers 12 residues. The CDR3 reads CSVEVGNTEAFF. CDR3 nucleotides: TGCAGCGTTGAAGTCGGGAACACTGAAGCTTTCTTT. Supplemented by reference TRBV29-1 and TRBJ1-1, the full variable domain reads SAVISQKPSRDICQRGTSLTIQCQVDSQVTMMFWYRQQPGQSLTLIATANQGSEATYESGFVIDKFPISRPNLTFSTLTVSNMSPEDSSIYLCSVEVGNTEAFFGQGTRLTVV.

Written as DNA, the CDR3 is TGTGCCAGCACTCGAAATTCCCCAGCGGGAGCCGGTGAGCAGTTCTTC. The encoded protein is CASTRNSPAGAGEQFF. The chain links TRBV2 to TRBJ2-1; 8 bases agree with TRBD2. CDR1 SNHLY and CDR2 FYNNEI come from the germline V gene. Losses at the gene ends were 7 bases for V and 9 bases for J; bases not matched to a gene: 17. The CDR3 spans 16 residues.

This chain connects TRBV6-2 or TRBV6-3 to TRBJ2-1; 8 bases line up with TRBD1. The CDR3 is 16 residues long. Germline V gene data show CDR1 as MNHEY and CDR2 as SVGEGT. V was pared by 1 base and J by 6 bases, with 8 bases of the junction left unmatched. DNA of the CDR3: TGTGCCAGCAGTTACTTAAAGGACAGGGTGGGCAATGAGCAGTTCTTC. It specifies CASSYLKDRVGNEQFF.

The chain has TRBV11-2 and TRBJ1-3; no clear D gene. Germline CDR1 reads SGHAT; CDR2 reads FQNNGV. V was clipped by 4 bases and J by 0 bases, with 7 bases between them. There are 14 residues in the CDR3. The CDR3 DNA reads TGTGCCAGCAGCTCCGGTATCTCTGGAAACACCATATATTTT. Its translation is CASSSGISGNTIYF.

The chain's CDR3 is CASSRRQGSTGELFF. The CDR3 DNA reads TGTGCCAGTAGCAGAAGACAGGGGTCCACCGGGGAGCTGTTTTTT. V gene TRBV19 combines with J gene TRBJ2-2, with 8 bases that match TRBD1. The V and J ends lost 6 bases and 4 bases, in that order; junction bases with no gene match: 7. The CDR3 is 15 residues long. Germline-derived CDR1 and CDR2 are LNHDA and SQIVND (reference sequence).

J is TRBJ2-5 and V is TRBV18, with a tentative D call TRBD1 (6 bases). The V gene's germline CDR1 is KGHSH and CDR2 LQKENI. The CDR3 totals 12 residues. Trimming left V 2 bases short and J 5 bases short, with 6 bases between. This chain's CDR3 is CASSPTGETQYF. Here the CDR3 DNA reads TGTGCCAGCTCACCAACAGGGGAGACCCAGTACTTC.